These 18 T cell receptor beta chains share one sample of origin, sequenced in a study of cytotoxic CD8 clonotypes in ibrutinib-treated CLL. Profiling relied on immunoSEQ multiplex PCR, and the TCRdb table lists in-frame clones only, not all of them. The data show 90,000 to 100,000 clones, with 70% to 80% seen just once and 25% to 40% held by the top ten. Sequenced material: PBMCs, taken after 12 months of ibrutinib treatment. These TCRs come from a human donor with chronic lymphocytic leukemia.

V usage is TRBV7-8 and J usage is TRBJ1-1; D gene ambiguous. This CDR3 is built from 13 residues. V was shortened by 5 bases and J by 1 base, with 8 bases between the two germline ends. Germline V gene lookup returns CDR1 SGHVS and CDR2 FQNEAQ. CDR3 protein: CASSASQNTEAFF. As DNA, the CDR3 is TGTGCCAGCAGCGCCAGCCAGAACACTGAAGCTTTCTTT.

The genes are TRBV4-1 and TRBJ2-3; a possible D gene is TRBD1 (6 bases). The CDR3 has 18 amino acids. Germline assignment: CDR1 MGHRA and CDR2 YSYEKL. V lost 6 bases, J lost 2 bases, and 24 bases lay in between. As DNA, the CDR3 is TGCGCCAGCAGGGGGTTAGGGGACAATAAGGGGCACACAGATACGCAGTATTTT. It encodes CASRGLGDNKGHTDTQYF.

This sequence joins TRBV28 and TRBJ2-1; 9 nucleotides align to TRBD2. From germline, CDR1 is MDHEN and CDR2 SYDVKM. V lost 2 bases and J lost 7; bases outside the gene matches: 9. This CDR3 region has 16 residues. CDR3 DNA sequence: TGTGCCAGCAGTTTACCGGCGGGGGGGCGTTATAATGAGCAGTTCTTC. Translating it yields CASSLPAGGRYNEQFF.

The J gene is TRBJ2-1, the V gene TRBV5-1; 11 nucleotides align to TRBD1. This CDR3 is 16 amino acids long. Germline values: CDR1 SGHRS, CDR2 YFSETQ. The junction had 7 bases not matched to a gene; V was cut back by 4 bases and J by 4 bases. CDR3 in amino acids: CASSTGQGARYNEQFF. Written as DNA, the CDR3 is TGCGCCAGCAGCACCGGACAGGGGGCTCGATACAATGAGCAGTTCTTC.

CDR3 sequence (DNA): TGTGCCAGCAGCTTAGGGGACAGGGGGATAGATCAGCCCCAGCATTTT. Amino acids: CASSLGDRGIDQPQHF. The chain joins TRBV7-2 to TRBJ1-5; 11 nucleotides line up with TRBD1. Germline CDR1 SGHTA, CDR2 FQGNSA. The junction had 4 bases not matched to a gene; V was cut back by 1 base and J by 5 bases. The CDR3 contains 16 residues.

The V call is TRBV27, the J call TRBJ2-6; D remains unclear. This CDR3 contains 15 residues. V lost 4 bases, J lost 0 bases, and 7 bases lay in between. Germline V gene lookup returns CDR1 MNHEY and CDR2 SMNVEV (reference sequence). The CDR3 here is CASSWAFSGANVLTF. In DNA, the CDR3 is TGTGCCAGCAGTTGGGCATTCTCTGGGGCCAACGTCCTGACTTTC.

This chain joins TRBV27 and TRBJ2-2; D is possibly TRBD1 or TRBD2 (5 bases each). This CDR3 contains 13 residues. Trimming removed 3 bases from V and 8 bases from J, with 10 bases in between. Per the germline V gene, CDR1 is MNHEY and CDR2 is SMNVEV (reference sequence). CDR3 residues: CASSFGTRGELFF. The DNA of the CDR3 is TGTGCCAGCAGTTTCGGGACCCGGGGGGAGCTGTTTTTT.

This sequence joins TRBV19 and TRBJ1-6; TRBD1 matches at 8 bases. Germline CDR1 LNHDA, CDR2 SQIVND (reference sequence). The CDR3 is made up of 14 amino acids. V dropped 6 bases and J dropped 7; count of bases not matched to a gene: 5. CDR3 in amino acids: CASRKDRENSPLHF. The CDR3 coding sequence is TGTGCCAGTAGAAAGGACAGGGAAAATTCACCCCTCCACTTT.

This clone has at least ten counts. This chain joins TRBV6-5 and TRBJ1-5; D gene ambiguous. Germline assignment: CDR1 MNHEY and CDR2 SVGAGI. V dropped 0 bases and J dropped 4 bases, with 4 bases sitting between them. The CDR3 has 13 residues. In nucleotides, the CDR3 is TGTGCCAGCAGTTACTCACAGAATCAGCCCCAGCATTTT. It yields the protein CASSYSQNQPQHF.

The rearrangement links TRBV4-2 to TRBJ2-1, with a weak D call TRBD2 (5 bases). Germline values: CDR1 LGHNA, CDR2 YNFKEQ. The V gene lost 4 bases and the J gene lost 4 bases, with 11 bases spanning the gap. This CDR3 has 14 residues. The CDR3 region has the DNA TGTGCCAGCAGCCCAGGACGGGGATACAATGAGCAGTTCTTC. As protein: CASSPGRGYNEQFF.

This chain uses TRBV25-1 with TRBJ2-6; 7 bases line up with TRBD2. CDR3 length: 17 amino acids. Germline V gives CDR1 MGHDK, CDR2 SYGVNS. Unmatched junction bases numbered 8, after V lost 6 bases and J lost 0 bases. CDR3 nucleotides: TGTGCCAGCAGCTTGGGAGGGGCGAACTCTGGGGCCAACGTCCTGACTTTC. It specifies CASSLGGANSGANVLTF. The full variable domain, with the rest looked up from reference TRBV25-1 and TRBJ2-6, is EADIYQTPRYLVIGTGKKITLECSQTMGHDKMYWYQQDPGMELHLIHYSYGVNSTEKGDLSSESTVSRIRTEHFPLTLESARPSHTSQYLCASSLGGANSGANVLTFGAGSRLTVL.

This chain uses TRBV5-1 with TRBJ1-2; 7 bases agree with TRBD1. Losses at the gene ends were 0 bases for V and 8 bases for J; bases not matched to a gene: 7. CDR3 length: 14 residues. The germline V gene has CDR1 SGHRS and CDR2 YFSETQ. CDR3 sequence (DNA): TGCGCCAGCAGCTTGGGGGTGACAGGGACCGGCTACACCTTC. Protein: CASSLGVTGTGYTF.

The chain is built from TRBV5-1 and TRBJ2-7; 7 bases are a match to TRBD1. From germline, CDR1 is SGHRS and CDR2 YFSETQ. The CDR3 has 13 residues. V lost 4 bases, J lost 3 bases, and 4 bases stayed unmatched. The DNA of the CDR3 is TGCGCCAGCAGCGGGACAGCTCACTACGAGCAGTACTTC. This sequence encodes CASSGTAHYEQYF.

This clone was picked up a small number of times. The chain links TRBV10-3 to TRBJ1-1; perhaps TRBD1 as D (5 bases). Germline V lookup: CDR1 ENHRY, CDR2 SYGVKD. The CDR3 length is 16 residues. V lost 7 bases and J 4 bases, leaving 22 bases between the germline ends. CDR3 in amino acids: CAITGSAGPGSTEAFF. CDR3 in DNA: TGTGCCATCACCGGTTCGGCAGGGCCTGGCAGCACTGAAGCTTTCTTT.

This clone was picked up a small number of times. The rearrangement uses TRBV30 and TRBJ1-1; TRBD1 agrees at 8 bases. The J segment lost 11 bases and the V segment lost 0 bases, leaving 11 bases of the junction unmatched. This CDR3 region has 14 residues. Germline CDR1 is GTSNPN and CDR2 is SVGIG (reference sequence). This CDR3 reads CAWSVLQGDNMAFF. The DNA of the CDR3 is TGTGCCTGGAGTGTACTACAGGGGGACAACATGGCTTTCTTT.

The chain employs TRBV18 and TRBJ2-1; D remains unclear. The CDR3 totals 16 residues. V lost 2 bases, J lost 8 bases, and 19 bases lay in between. Germline CDR1 KGHSH, CDR2 LQKENI. Here the CDR3 reads CASSPFSARSGDEQFF. In DNA, the CDR3 is TGTGCCAGCTCACCATTCTCTGCTAGATCCGGCGATGAGCAGTTCTTC.

This rearrangement joins TRBV28 to TRBJ1-1; possible D gene TRBD1, 6 bases. Germline V lookup: CDR1 MDHEN, CDR2 SYDVKM. The CDR3 sequence is 15 residues long. V lost 6 bases, J lost 7 bases, and 21 bases lay in between. Here the CDR3 DNA reads TGTGCCAGCAGCCGGACAGATATCAAGAGGGGTGAAGCTTTCTTT. This encodes CASSRTDIKRGEAFF.

This chain links TRBV6-1 with TRBJ2-7; 7 bases agree with TRBD2. This CDR3 spans 14 amino acids. Germline lookup yields CDR1 MNHNS and CDR2 SASEGT. The trim removed 7 bases at V and 2 bases at J, leaving 8 bases unmatched. The CDR3 spells CASTGQRGTYEQYF. In nucleotides, the CDR3 is TGTGCCAGCACAGGCCAGCGGGGAACCTACGAGCAGTACTTC.